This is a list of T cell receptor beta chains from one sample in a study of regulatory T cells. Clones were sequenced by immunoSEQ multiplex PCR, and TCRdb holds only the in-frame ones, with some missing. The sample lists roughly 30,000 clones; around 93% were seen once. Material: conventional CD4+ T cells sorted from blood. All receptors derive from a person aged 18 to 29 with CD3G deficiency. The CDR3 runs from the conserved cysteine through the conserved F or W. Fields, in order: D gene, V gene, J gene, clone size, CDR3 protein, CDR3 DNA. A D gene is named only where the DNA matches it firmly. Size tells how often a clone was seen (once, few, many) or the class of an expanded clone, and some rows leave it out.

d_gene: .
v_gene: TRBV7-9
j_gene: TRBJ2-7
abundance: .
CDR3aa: CASSLGTYEQYF
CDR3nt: TGTGCCAGCAGCCTCGGTACCTACGAGCAGTACTTC

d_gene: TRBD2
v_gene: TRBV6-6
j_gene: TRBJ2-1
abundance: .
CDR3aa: CASSSLGLAGVHEQFF
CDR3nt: TGTGCCAGCAGCTCGCTGGGACTAGCGGGGGTCCATGAGCAGTTCTTC

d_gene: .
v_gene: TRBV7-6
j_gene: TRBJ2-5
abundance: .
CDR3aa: CASSLGSWETQYF
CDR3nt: TGTGCCAGCAGCCTGGGGTCATGGGAGACCCAGTACTTC

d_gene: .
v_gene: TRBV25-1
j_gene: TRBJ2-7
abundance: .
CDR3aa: CASSSGDPPYEQYF
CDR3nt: TGTGCCAGCAGCTCAGGGGACCCACCCTACGAGCAGTACTTC

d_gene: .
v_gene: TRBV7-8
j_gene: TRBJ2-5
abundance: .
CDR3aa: CASSPPGGYQETQYF
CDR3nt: TGTGCCAGCAGCCCCCCCGGCGGGTATCAAGAGACCCAGTACTTC

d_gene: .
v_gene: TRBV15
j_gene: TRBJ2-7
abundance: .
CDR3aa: CATSRDQFAREQYF
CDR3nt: TGTGCCACCAGCAGAGACCAGTTTGCCCGTGAGCAGTACTTC

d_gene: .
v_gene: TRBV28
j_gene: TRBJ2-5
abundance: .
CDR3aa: CASSFQETQYF
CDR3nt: TGTGCCAGCAGTTTCCAAGAGACCCAGTACTTC

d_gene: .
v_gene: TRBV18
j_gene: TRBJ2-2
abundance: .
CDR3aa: CASSPPASGELFF
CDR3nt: TGTGCCAGCTCACCACCGGCATCCGGGGAGCTGTTTTTT

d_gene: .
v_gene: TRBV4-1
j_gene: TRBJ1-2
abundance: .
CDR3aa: CASSQGETVGWGYTF
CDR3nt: TGCGCCAGCAGCCAAGGAGAGACAGTGGGCTGGGGCTACACCTTC

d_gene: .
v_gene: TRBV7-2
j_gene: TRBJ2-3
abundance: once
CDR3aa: CASSSRKGGSRDTQYF
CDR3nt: TGTGCCAGCAGCTCTCGAAAAGGAGGTAGCAGGGATACGCAGTATTTT

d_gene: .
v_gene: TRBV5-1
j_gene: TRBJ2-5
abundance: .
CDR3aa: CASSTGTLKETQYF
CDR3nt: TGCGCCAGCAGCACCGGGACTCTAAAAGAGACCCAGTACTTC

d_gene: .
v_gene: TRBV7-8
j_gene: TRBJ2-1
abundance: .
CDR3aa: CASSPLTGSYNEQFF
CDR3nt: TGTGCCAGCAGCCCATTGACGGGAAGCTACAATGAGCAGTTCTTC

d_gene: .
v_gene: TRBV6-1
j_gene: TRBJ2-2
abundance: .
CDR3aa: CASSLQTPNTGELFF
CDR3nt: TGTGCCAGCAGCCTACAAACACCGAACACCGGGGAGCTGTTTTTT

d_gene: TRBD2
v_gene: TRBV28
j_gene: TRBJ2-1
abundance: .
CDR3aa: CASSLGASGIHEQFF
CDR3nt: TGTGCCAGCAGCCTAGGGGCTAGCGGGATACATGAGCAGTTCTTC

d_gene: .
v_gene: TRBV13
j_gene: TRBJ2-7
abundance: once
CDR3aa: CASSLSTYEQYF
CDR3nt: TGTGCCAGCAGCTTAAGTACCTACGAGCAGTACTTC

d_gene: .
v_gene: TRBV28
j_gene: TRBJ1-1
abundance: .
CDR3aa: CASSSPVFKNTEAFF
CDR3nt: TGTGCCAGCAGTTCTCCAGTCTTTAAGAACACTGAAGCTTTCTTT

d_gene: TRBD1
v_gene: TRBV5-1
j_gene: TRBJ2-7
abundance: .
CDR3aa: CASSLGTGSEQYF
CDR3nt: TGCGCCAGCAGCTTGGGGACAGGGAGCGAGCAGTACTTC

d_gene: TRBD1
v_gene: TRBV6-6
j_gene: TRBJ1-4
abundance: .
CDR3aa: CASFTGGVDEKLFF
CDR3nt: TGTGCCAGTTTTACAGGGGGCGTCGATGAAAAACTGTTTTTT

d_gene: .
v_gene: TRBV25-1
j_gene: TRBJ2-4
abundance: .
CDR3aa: CASSDGQTLAKNIQYF
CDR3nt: TGTGCCAGCAGCGACGGACAGACGCTAGCCAAAAACATTCAGTACTTC

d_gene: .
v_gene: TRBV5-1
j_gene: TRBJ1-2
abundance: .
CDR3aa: CASSLEPGRGYTF
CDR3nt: TGCGCCAGCAGCTTGGAACCAGGGAGAGGCTACACCTTC

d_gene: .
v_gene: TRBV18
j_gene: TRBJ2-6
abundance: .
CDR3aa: CASSPGYSGANVLTF
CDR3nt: TGTGCCAGCTCACCCGGGTACTCTGGGGCCAACGTCCTGACTTTC

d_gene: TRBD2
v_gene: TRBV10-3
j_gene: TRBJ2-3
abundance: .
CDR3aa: CAISELAGDRNTQYF
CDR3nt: TGTGCCATCAGTGAACTAGCGGGAGACCGAAATACGCAGTATTTT

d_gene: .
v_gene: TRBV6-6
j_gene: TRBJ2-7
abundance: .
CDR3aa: CASQFSGGPYEQYF
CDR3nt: TGTGCCAGCCAATTTTCCGGGGGTCCCTACGAGCAGTACTTC

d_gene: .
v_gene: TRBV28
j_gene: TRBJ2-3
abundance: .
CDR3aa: CASSLSSTDTQYF
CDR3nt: TGTGCCAGCAGTTTATCGAGCACAGATACGCAGTATTTT

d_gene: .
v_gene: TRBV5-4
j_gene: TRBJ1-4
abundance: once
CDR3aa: CASSNPRTDEKLFF
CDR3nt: TGTGCCAGCAGCAACCCTCGGACGGATGAAAAACTGTTTTTT

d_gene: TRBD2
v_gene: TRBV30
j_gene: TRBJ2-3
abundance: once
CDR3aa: CAWSVGGGRADTQYF
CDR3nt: TGTGCCTGGAGTGTAGGCGGGGGTCGGGCAGATACGCAGTATTTT

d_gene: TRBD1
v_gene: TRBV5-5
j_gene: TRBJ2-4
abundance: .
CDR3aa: CASTSPRTGNIQYF
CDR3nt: TGTGCCAGCACCTCCCCCCGGACAGGGAACATTCAGTACTTC

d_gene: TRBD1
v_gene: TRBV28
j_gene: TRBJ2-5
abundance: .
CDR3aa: CASSLTRQGFETQYF
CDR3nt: TGTGCCAGCAGTTTAACTAGACAGGGGTTCGAGACCCAGTACTTC

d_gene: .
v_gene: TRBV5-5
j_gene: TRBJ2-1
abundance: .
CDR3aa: CASSGYANEQFF
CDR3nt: TGTGCCAGCAGCGGTTACGCGAATGAGCAGTTCTTC

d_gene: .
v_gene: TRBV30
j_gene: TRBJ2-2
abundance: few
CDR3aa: CAWRQGIRNTGELFF
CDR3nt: TGTGCCTGGAGGCAGGGTATAAGGAACACCGGGGAGCTGTTTTTT

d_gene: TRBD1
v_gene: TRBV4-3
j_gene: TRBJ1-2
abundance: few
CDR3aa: CASSRRDRGYGYTF
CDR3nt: TGCGCCAGCAGCCGCCGGGACAGGGGCTATGGCTACACCTTC

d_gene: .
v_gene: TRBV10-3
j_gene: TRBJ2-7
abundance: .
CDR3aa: CAISRNPGNEQYF
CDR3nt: TGTGCCATCAGTCGGAATCCAGGTAACGAGCAGTACTTC

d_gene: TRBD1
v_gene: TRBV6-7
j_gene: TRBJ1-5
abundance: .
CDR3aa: CASRASGQGARQPQHF
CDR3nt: TGTGCCAGCAGGGCCTCCGGACAGGGGGCGAGGCAGCCCCAGCATTTT

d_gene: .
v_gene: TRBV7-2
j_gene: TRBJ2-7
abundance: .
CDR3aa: CASSLLAGASYEQYF
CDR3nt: TGTGCCAGCAGCTTACTGGCGGGGGCCTCCTACGAGCAGTACTTC

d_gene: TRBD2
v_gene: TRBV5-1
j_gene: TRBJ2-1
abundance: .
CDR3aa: CASSLRTRSNEQFF
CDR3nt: TGCGCCAGCAGCTTGAGGACTAGATCGAATGAGCAGTTCTTC

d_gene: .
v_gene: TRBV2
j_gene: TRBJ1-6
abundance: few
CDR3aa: CASFSSYNSPLHF
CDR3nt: TGTGCCAGCTTCTCCTCCTATAATTCACCCCTCCACTTT

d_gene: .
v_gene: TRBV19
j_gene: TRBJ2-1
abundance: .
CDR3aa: CASSMGRQSEQFF
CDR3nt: TGTGCCAGTAGTATGGGGAGACAGTCTGAGCAGTTCTTC

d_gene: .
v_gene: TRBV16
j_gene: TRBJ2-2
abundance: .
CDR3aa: CASSRPGPVTGELFF
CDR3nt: TGTGCCAGCAGCCGCCCGGGACCTGTCACCGGGGAGCTGTTTTTT

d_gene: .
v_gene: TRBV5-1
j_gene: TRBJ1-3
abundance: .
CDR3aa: CASTLRLTDSGNTIYF
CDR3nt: TGCGCCAGCACTTTAAGGCTGACGGACTCTGGAAACACCATATATTTT

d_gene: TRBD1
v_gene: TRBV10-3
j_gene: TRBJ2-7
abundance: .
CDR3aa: CAISERDSPSHEQYF
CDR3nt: TGTGCCATCAGTGAGCGGGACAGTCCCTCGCACGAGCAGTACTTC